This entry describes one T cell receptor beta chain. As originally analysed: Nucleated cell counts were estimated from reference gene primer amplification. TCRdb keeps only in-frame clones here, not all; method: immunoSEQ multiplex PCR. V, J and clone size reflect that table, while D and trimming were determined from the DNA. The table records fewer than 50,000 clones, 70% to 90% of them present only once. V was cut by 7 bases and J by 3 bases, with 12 bases left in between. This CDR3 is built from 13 residues. Germline loops: CDR1 MDHEN, CDR2 SYDVKM. These data are taken from a study of blood T cell repertoires in COVID-19. Study background: Italy, Spain and the United States were the sources of the convalescent and acute COVID-19 samples. From T cells, B-cell-depleted T cells, or PBMCs came the material, which was cDNA or gDNA.

Seattle cases were enrolled at active infection and followed longitudinally. The V call is TRBV28, the J call TRBJ1-1; no firm D call. This sequence was found in a man between 60 and 70 years old with COVID-19, enrolled during active disease. The sequencing input was peripheral blood. This CDR3 reads CASTPGGYTEAFF. The CDR3 nucleotides read TGTGCCAGCACCCCAGGCGGGTACACTGAAGCTTTCTTT.